These T cell receptor beta chains were read from a single sample in a study of blood T cells in healthy people across ages. One entry per CDR3 protein, called by TCRdb with MiXCR from the 5' RACE reads. Found here are under 1,100,000 distinct CDR3 sequences, under 30% of them singletons; the top ten hold around 0.75%. These records were also assigned to another study, of T cells of mothers and their children.

The sequenced sample consisted of blood. All receptors come from a girl between 2 and 10 years old in good health. Both conserved end residues are part of each CDR3. The D gene is left open where the match is weak. Some rows have no size entry. The others give once, few or many, or a class for an expanded clone.

d_gene,abundance,v_gene,len,j_gene,CDR3aa,CDR3nt
NA,NA,TRBV9,15,TRBJ1-2,CASSVEGRGFYGYTF,TGTGCCAGCAGCGTAGAAGGTAGAGGGTTCTATGGCTACACCTTC
NA,few,TRBV3-1,12,TRBJ1-6,CASSHSNSPLHF,TGTGCCAGCAGCCACAGCAATTCACCCCTCCACTTT
TRBD2,few,TRBV7-2,14,TRBJ2-7,CASSLPSGDYEQYF,TGTGCCAGCAGCTTACCTAGCGGGGACTACGAGCAGTACTTC
TRBD1,few,TRBV20-1,18,TRBJ2-7,CSARGYRDRGLLGDEQYF,TGCAGTGCTAGGGGGTACCGGGACAGGGGGCTCCTGGGAGACGAGCAGTACTTC
NA,NA,TRBV28,13,TRBJ2-1,CASTEMGYNEQFF,TGTGCCAGCACGGAGATGGGCTACAATGAGCAGTTCTTC
TRBD2,few,TRBV6-1,17,TRBJ2-3,CASNPLAGGPGSDTQYF,TGTGCCAGCAACCCGCTAGCGGGAGGGCCAGGTTCAGATACGCAGTATTTT
NA,few,TRBV10-3,13,TRBJ1-2,CAISDLMDYGYTF,TGTGCCATCAGTGATCTCATGGACTATGGCTACACCTTC
TRBD2,many,TRBV4-1,15,TRBJ2-7,CASSQGVAGGYEQYF,TGCGCCAGCAGCCAAGGGGTTGCGGGAGGTTACGAGCAGTACTTC
NA,few,TRBV2,17,TRBJ2-7,CASSGSNPTFRFYEQYF,TGTGCCAGCAGTGGGTCCAACCCGACATTCCGGTTTTACGAGCAGTACTTC
NA,few,TRBV29-1,12,TRBJ2-7,CSVEAGPYEQYF,TGCAGCGTTGAAGCGGGGCCCTACGAGCAGTACTTC
TRBD1,NA,TRBV12-3/TRBV12-4,12,TRBJ1-1,CASRGQALEAFF,TGTGCCAGCAGGGGACAGGCCCTTGAAGCTTTCTTT
NA,few,TRBV7-9,14,TRBJ2-6,CASSQLNGANVLTF,TGTGCCAGCAGCCAGCTGAACGGGGCCAACGTCCTGACTTTC
NA,few,TRBV12-3/TRBV12-4,12,TRBJ2-2,CASQLGPGELFF,TGTGCCAGCCAACTGGGCCCCGGGGAGCTGTTTTTT
NA,few,TRBV29-1,12,TRBJ2-3,CSVRTSTDTQYF,TGCAGCGTTAGGACTAGCACAGATACGCAGTATTTT
TRBD2,NA,TRBV20-1,14,TRBJ2-1,CSARAQAGDNEQFF,TGCAGTGCTAGAGCTCAAGCGGGGGACAATGAGCAGTTCTTC
NA,few,TRBV2,14,TRBJ2-5,CASMRDGTQETQYF,TGTGCCAGCATGCGGGACGGGACACAAGAGACCCAGTACTTC
TRBD2,few,TRBV4-1,16,TRBJ2-1,CASSQEGPAGVSEQFF,TGCGCCAGCAGCCAAGAAGGACCAGCGGGAGTTAGTGAGCAGTTCTTC
NA,once,TRBV5-5,15,TRBJ2-1,CASSLGPQGTDEQFF,TGTGCCAGCAGCCTGGGGCCACAGGGTACCGATGAGCAGTTCTTC
NA,NA,TRBV7-2,13,TRBJ1-2,CASSSPRGYGYTF,TGTGCCAGCAGCTCACCGAGAGGGTATGGCTACACCTTC
NA,NA,TRBV29-1,13,TRBJ1-1,CSVETLDSTEAFF,TGCAGCGTTGAGACACTTGACTCCACTGAAGCTTTCTTT
TRBD2,NA,TRBV12-5,14,TRBJ2-1,CASGSGLGDNEQFF,TGTGCTAGTGGTTCGGGACTAGGCGACAATGAGCAGTTCTTC
TRBD2,few,TRBV29-1,16,TRBJ2-1,CSVEDPSGRAGLVEFF,TGCAGCGTTGAAGACCCCAGCGGGAGGGCCGGTTTAGTGGAGTTCTTC